What follows is one T cell receptor (beta chain) and its context. The data belong to a study of blood T cell repertoires in COVID-19. Turning to the study itself: Samples taken during acute and convalescent COVID-19 were collected in the United States, Italy and Spain. PBMCs, B-cell-depleted T cells, or T cells were the source of the cDNA or gDNA that made up the material.

Per the authors' pipeline: Nucleated cell counts were estimated from reference gene primer amplification. TCRdb's table, derived via immunoSEQ multiplex PCR, lists solely in-frame clones and lacks some. V, J and clone size derive from that table, while D and trimming were established from the DNA sequence. The sample holds some 180,000 clones, about four fifths seen once. With V trimmed by 7 bases and J by 7 bases, 9 bases remained unmatched. Per the germline V gene, CDR1 is SGHRS and CDR2 is YFSETQ. CDR3 length: 16 amino acids. This TCR was recovered from a human donor in a cohort sampled during active COVID-19. The chain carries TRBV5-1 and TRBJ2-4, with TRBD2 matching 15 bases. The sample consisted of peripheral blood. The CDR3 nucleotides read TGCGCCAGCCGCGGACTAGCGGGGGGGAGGGGGAACATTCAGTACTTC. It translates to CASRGLAGGRGNIQYF.